The next 10 T cell receptor beta chains were all read from a single sample in a study of control samples from healthy donors and cancer patients. Here immunoSEQ multiplex PCR was the method, and the copy in TCRdb shows in-frame clones only, minus some. The table records about 120,000 clones, roughly 90% of them present only once. Sequenced: PBMCs. The receptors were sampled from a woman aged 60 to 75 with lung cancer.

CDR3 nucleotide sequence: TGTGCCAGCAGCTTGGCCGGGGCACTCTCGCGGGGGGAGCAGTTCTTC. Translating it yields CASSLAGALSRGEQFF. This chain joins TRBV5-4 and TRBJ2-1, with 7 bases matching TRBD2. CDR1 is SGHNT, CDR2 YYREEE, per germline (reference sequence). This CDR3 contains 16 residues. With V trimmed by 0 bases and J by 10 bases, 13 bases remained unmatched.

V is TRBV5-1 and J is TRBJ1-5, with D possibly being TRBD1 (6 bases). The CDR3 is 18 residues long. Per germline, CDR1 SGHRS and CDR2 YFSETQ. V lost 4 bases, J lost 2 bases, and 22 bases lay in between. As DNA, the CDR3 is TGCGCCAGCAGCCCCGGGGCAGGGGCCTGGAGGGGCAATCAGCCCCAGCATTTT. Translating it yields CASSPGAGAWRGNQPQHF.

This clone was seen once. This chain uses TRBV11-3 with TRBJ2-3; no reliable D call. The V gene lost 1 base and the J gene lost 7 bases, with 9 bases spanning the gap. The CDR3 length is 13 residues. Germline V CDR1 and CDR2: SGHNT, YENEEA. CDR3 amino acids: CASSLAPPYTQYF. The CDR3, as DNA: TGTGCCAGCAGCTTAGCACCCCCCTATACGCAGTATTTT.

The chain has TRBV23-1 and TRBJ2-3, with D maybe TRBD1 (5 bases). TRBV23-1 is sorted into the ORF group, with uncertain function. This CDR3 region has 16 residues. Trimming took 0 bases from V and 0 from J, leaving 10 bases between them. CDR3 coding DNA: TGCGCCAGCAGTCAATCGACAGAGACGAGCACAGATACGCAGTATTTT. Protein product: CASSQSTETSTDTQYF.

V is TRBV3-1 (or the pseudogene TRBV3-2) and J is TRBJ2-6; the match to TRBD1 covers 8 bases. This CDR3 is built from 18 residues. V lost 4 bases, J lost 0 bases, and 8 bases stayed unmatched. Per the germline V gene, CDR1 is LGHDT and CDR2 is YNNKEL (reference sequence). CDR3 residues: CASSPIQGESSGANVLTF. CDR3 coding DNA: TGTGCCAGCAGCCCGATACAGGGGGAGAGCTCTGGGGCCAACGTCCTGACTTTC.

Worth noting for this clone: This CDR3 is also generated by other DNA sequences in the sample. The chain couples TRBV30 to TRBJ2-2; possibly TRBD1 or TRBD2 for D (5 bases each). Trimming removed 3 bases from V and 2 bases from J, with 25 bases in between. Germline V CDR1 and CDR2: GTSNPN, SVGIG (reference sequence). This CDR3 has 19 amino acids. The CDR3 sequence is CAWRGVSTGTRGNTGELFF. In DNA, the CDR3 is TGTGCCTGGAGAGGGGTCTCTACCGGGACCCGCGGAAACACCGGGGAGCTGTTTTTT.

The V call is TRBV24-1, the J call TRBJ2-3; 10 bases are shared with TRBD2. J lost 1 base, V lost 5 bases, and 2 bases had no gene match. There are 15 residues in the CDR3. Germline V lookup: CDR1 KGHDR, CDR2 SFDVKD. CDR3 loop: CATSASGRGTDTQYF. Here the CDR3 DNA reads TGTGCCACCAGTGCGAGCGGGAGGGGCACAGATACGCAGTATTTT.

The CDR3 DNA is TGTGCCAGCAGCCAAGACCGACTGAACTATGGCTACACCTTC. Protein: CASSQDRLNYGYTF. The gene calls are TRBV3-1 (or the pseudogene TRBV3-2) and TRBJ1-2; D is undetermined. Deletions cut 0 bases from V and 2 bases from J, with 7 bases between. The CDR3 is 14 residues long. CDR1 is LGHDT and CDR2 is YNNKEL in the germline V gene (reference sequence).

This clone was recorded only once. V is TRBV18 and J is TRBJ2-7; no reliable D call. The CDR3 length is 14 residues. V lost 3 bases to trimming and J lost 1 base, with 10 bases between them. The germline V gene has CDR1 KGHSH and CDR2 LQKENI. CDR3 region: CASSPAGTSYEQYF. Written as DNA, the CDR3 is TGTGCCAGCTCACCGGCAGGCACTTCCTACGAGCAGTACTTC.

The genes are TRBV19 and TRBJ1-5, with 7 nucleotides matching TRBD1. Germline CDR1 and CDR2: LNHDA and SQIVND (reference sequence). This CDR3 contains 16 residues. Trimming at V came to 5 bases and at J to 1 base, leaving 8 bases not matched to a gene. CDR3 sequence (DNA): TGTGCCAGTAGTGCCTCAGGGACAGTAAGCAATCAGCCCCAGCATTTT. The encoded protein is CASSASGTVSNQPQHF.